This TCR beta chain was sequenced during a study of memory B cells and T cells in multiple sclerosis. The CDR3 contains 11 residues. Germline lookup yields CDR1 SGDLS and CDR2 YYNGEE. V gave up 6 bases and J gave up 8 bases; unmatched junction bases: 4. Study outcomes and limitations: Shared clonotype counts depended on differing compartment clone-set sizes and were normalized.

Separate sequencing covered autoproliferating (CFSE-dim) and non-proliferating (CFSE-high) T cells from stimulus-free culture. Cultures began with approximately 4.5x10^7 CFSE-labeled PBMCs, unstimulated for roughly seven days, with replicate wells pooled. PBMCs were labeled with around 0.55 uM CFSE and cultured without exogenous stimuli. Sequencing used immunoSEQ multiplex PCR; TCRdb keeps in-frame clones, though not all of them. The table includes around 50,000 clones, approximately 80% detected once. Concerning this clone itself: Antigen specificity is unknown.

The genes are TRBV9 and TRBJ1-2; 7 bases are shared with TRBD1. Sequencing was performed on PBMCs from blood kept in culture. The origin of this receptor is a human donor with multiple sclerosis. Written as DNA, the CDR3 is TGTGCCAGCACGCAGGGGGAAGGCTACACCTTC. Protein product: CASTQGEGYTF.